Listed below are T cell receptor beta chains from one sample, sequenced in a study of blood T cell repertoires in COVID-19. Sequenced by immunoSEQ multiplex PCR; TCRdb stores in-frame clones only, minus some. Of about 260,000 clones in the sample, just under 90% are singletons; the top ten hold over 3.5%. The sample comprised peripheral blood. These receptors came from a woman aged 40 to 50 with acute or convalescent COVID-19. Both conserved end residues are trimmed from each CDR3.

v_gene | CDR3aa
TRBV30 | AWSVSGGTGETQY
TRBV19 | ASSIGQGRGGGSPLH
TRBV25-1 | ATTQGTSGNTIY
TRBV5-8 | ASSLRLTGTYGYT
TRBV11-1 | ASSSLVGDSVYGYT
TRBV19 | ASSTHGTGSYGYT
TRBV7-9 | ASSFGRTNEKLF
TRBV6-2/TRBV6-3 | ASSSSLAGGLYNEQF
TRBV3-1/TRBV3-2 | ASSQGGYNEQF
TRBV27 | ASSLYAGRPGYT
TRBV6-5 | ASSLDRRNEKLF
TRBV5-6 | ASTYSGNTIY
TRBV29-1 | SVTQGQRNQPQH
TRBV4-1 | ASSPNAGGDTEAF
TRBV3-1/TRBV3-2 | ASSQLRLRSTEAF
TRBV7-3 | ASSPDRLNTEAF
TRBV5-1 | ASSFPGGGSEPLH
TRBV9 | ASSTPPGDGYT
TRBV6-5 | ASTFGLASDTQY
TRBV7-9 | ASSSSLLKREGQETQY